These T cell receptor beta chains were read from a single sample in a study of blood T cell repertoires in COVID-19. Profiled with immunoSEQ multiplex PCR; TCRdb holds only in-frame clones, not every one. The sample consists of some 400,000 clones, 90% to 95% of them appearing once. Sequenced sample: PBMCs or T cells enriched from blood (not recorded which). These receptors all come from a woman in her thirties or forties who had been exposed to COVID-19. Both conserved end residues are part of each CDR3. Only some rows state a clone size, as once, few, many or a class for expanded clones.

TRBJ1-5,14,TRBV24-1,.,CATSDRGSNQPQHF
TRBJ2-5,14,TRBV7-2,.,CASSLSGIEETQYF
TRBJ1-1,11,TRBV10-3,once,CAIRSGQEAFF
TRBJ2-1,14,TRBV7-2,.,CASSPETSYNEQFF
TRBJ1-1,12,TRBV3-1/TRBV3-2,.,CASSQATTEAFF
TRBJ2-7,15,TRBV9,.,CASSQTSGGPGEQYF
TRBJ2-5,16,TRBV5-1,.,CASSLELRGGWETQYF
TRBJ1-5,14,TRBV2,once,CASSRSGGVQPQHF
TRBJ2-7,14,TRBV18,.,CASSPLPPPDEQYF
TRBJ2-7,16,TRBV9,.,CASSMGLAGVDYEQYF
TRBJ1-3,14,TRBV2,.,CASRPGTAGNTIYF
TRBJ1-2,14,TRBV2,.,CAGSQTGGFYGYTF
TRBJ2-1,16,TRBV10-1,.,CASSGTSGGAISEQFF
TRBJ2-5,14,TRBV2,.,CASRSIAGQETQYF
TRBJ2-7,14,TRBV18,.,CASSPRGLSYEQYF
TRBJ2-5,14,TRBV27,.,CASSFGGQGLTQYF
TRBJ1-1,15,TRBV7-6,.,CASSLSTGGVAEAFF
TRBJ2-7,14,TRBV5-1,.,CASSPGQGPYEQYF
TRBJ1-5,17,TRBV19,once,CASSPRGGREYNQPQHF
TRBJ2-1,14,TRBV24-1,.,CATGGQGARGEQFF
TRBJ2-5,15,TRBV28,.,CASRSPSGNGETQYF
TRBJ1-1,14,TRBV10-2,few,CASRKQGENTEAFF
TRBJ1-6,16,TRBV18,.,CASSPRTGSYNSPLHF
TRBJ1-2,16,TRBV19,.,CASSIALEGARDGYTF
TRBJ2-7,14,TRBV11-3,.,CASRNRGPPYEQYF
TRBJ2-7,15,TRBV7-9,.,CASSLVQRQPNEQYF
TRBJ1-6,15,TRBV5-4,.,CASSLGRRVGSPLHF
TRBJ2-1,15,TRBV30,.,CAWSYGDRGKVEQFF
TRBJ2-5,15,TRBV2,.,CASRTSRLAQETQYF
TRBJ2-5,16,TRBV6-5,.,CASSYSPGSAQWAQYF
TRBJ1-6,13,TRBV10-3,.,CAIRSGESSPLHF
TRBJ2-7,13,TRBV4-3,.,CASSPGGAAEQYF
TRBJ1-4,17,TRBV5-1,.,CASSLDRGVATNEKLFF
TRBJ1-2,15,TRBV24-1,.,CATSDPDRGGYGYTF
TRBJ2-1,14,TRBV7-8,.,CASSPGSIDNEQFF
TRBJ2-5,13,TRBV18,.,CASSQDRQETQYF
TRBJ2-1,16,TRBV27,.,CASSLSASGIYNEQFF
TRBJ1-3,14,TRBV5-1,.,CASRVTGAGNTIYF
TRBJ1-4,13,TRBV18,once,CASSLQHNEKLFF
TRBJ1-2,13,TRBV6-5,.,CASSYSKGKGYTF
TRBJ2-7,16,TRBV5-4,.,CASSLGGSIASYEQYF
TRBJ2-4,12,TRBV27,.,CASGLTKNIQYF
TRBJ1-5,15,TRBV7-6,once,CASSRTGGLGQPQHF
TRBJ1-2,14,TRBV6-1,.,CASSDRALTYGYTF
TRBJ2-2,16,TRBV9,once,CASSVSLAGVHGELFF
TRBJ2-7,19,TRBV24-1,.,CATSDYGLAGGPDAYEQYF